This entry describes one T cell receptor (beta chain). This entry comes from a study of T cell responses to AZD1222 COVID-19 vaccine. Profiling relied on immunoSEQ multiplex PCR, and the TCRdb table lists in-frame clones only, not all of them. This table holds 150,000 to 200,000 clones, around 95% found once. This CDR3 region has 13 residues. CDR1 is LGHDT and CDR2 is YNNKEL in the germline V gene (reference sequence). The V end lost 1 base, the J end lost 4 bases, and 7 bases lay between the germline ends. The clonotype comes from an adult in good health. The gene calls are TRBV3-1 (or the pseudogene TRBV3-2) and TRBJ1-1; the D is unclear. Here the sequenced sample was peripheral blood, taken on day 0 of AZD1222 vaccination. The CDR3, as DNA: TGTGCCAGCAGCCAAGTCTGGGGCACTGAAGCTTTCTTT. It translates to CASSQVWGTEAFF.